The clone carrying this T cell receptor (beta chain) was seen more than once but under ten times. Its antigen is unidentified. This entry is derived from a study of Tregs in tolerant kidney transplant recipients. CD4+CD25+CD127- Tregs, CD4+CD25- non-Tregs, CD4 and CD8 cells were sorted. Study findings and constraints: Biological reproducibility was not directly addressed in this study.

Trimming cost V 6 bases and J 9 bases; bases outside gene matches: 17. The CDR3 is made up of 15 amino acids. Germline values: CDR1 MNHNS, CDR2 SASEGT. Sequencing used immunoSEQ multiplex PCR; TCRdb keeps in-frame clones, though not all of them. Among over 50,000 clones listed, approximately 82% were seen once. This TCR derives from a human donor in good health. The sequenced sample was CD4+ T cells from blood. This chain links TRBV6-1 with TRBJ2-7; 7 positions agree with TRBD2. The CDR3 nucleotides read TGTGCCAGCAGCGCCAGATGGGACTATTCTACGGGGCAGTACTTC. Protein: CASSARWDYSTGQYF.